These 3 T cell receptor beta chains were sequenced from one sample in a study of graft-versus-host responses after intestinal transplantation. Lymphocytes (intraepithelial and lamina propria) were released by processing the graft tissue. Data came from immunoSEQ multiplex PCR; TCRdb stores just in-frame clones and leaves some out. The sample holds around 13,000 clones, roughly 74% seen once. Sequencing was performed on ileum tissue, taken 16 days after intestinal transplant. These receptors were obtained from a human patient who received an intestinal transplant, so some T cells may come from the graft donor.

This chain links TRBV29-1 with TRBJ2-1, with TRBD2 identical over 8 bases. Germline V gives CDR1 SQVTM, CDR2 ANQGSEA. V was clipped by 1 base and J by 2 bases; unmatched bases: 4. The CDR3 has 15 amino acids. The CDR3 protein is CSVEGAGGTYNEQFF. The DNA of the CDR3 is TGCAGCGTTGAAGGGGCGGGAGGAACCTACAATGAGCAGTTCTTC.

V and J are TRBV5-1 and TRBJ2-2; the D gene is possibly TRBD2 (6 bases). This CDR3 spans 17 amino acids. Germline V lookup: CDR1 SGHRS, CDR2 YFSETQ. V was shortened by 3 bases and J by 1 base, with 16 bases between the two germline ends. The CDR3 sequence: CASSSTPLARNTGELFF. CDR3 DNA: TGCGCCAGCAGCTCAACACCGCTAGCGAGGAACACCGGGGAGCTGTTTTTT.

The V and J genes are TRBV7-3 and TRBJ2-1, with 7 positions matching TRBD2. The length of the CDR3 is 15 residues. Germline assignment: CDR1 SGHTA and CDR2 FQGTGA. Germline trimming cut 4 bases from V and 2 bases from J; bases unmatched to any gene: 5. CDR3 residues: CASSSSGSPYNEQFF. DNA for the CDR3: TGTGCCAGCAGCTCTAGCGGATCCCCCTACAATGAGCAGTTCTTC. The whole variable domain, filled in from reference TRBV7-3 and TRBJ2-1, reads GAGVSQTPSNKVTEKGKYVELRCDPISGHTALYWYRQSLGQGPEFLIYFQGTGAADDSGLPNDRFFAVRPEGSVSTLKIQRTERGDSAVYLCASSSSGSPYNEQFFGPGTRLTVL.